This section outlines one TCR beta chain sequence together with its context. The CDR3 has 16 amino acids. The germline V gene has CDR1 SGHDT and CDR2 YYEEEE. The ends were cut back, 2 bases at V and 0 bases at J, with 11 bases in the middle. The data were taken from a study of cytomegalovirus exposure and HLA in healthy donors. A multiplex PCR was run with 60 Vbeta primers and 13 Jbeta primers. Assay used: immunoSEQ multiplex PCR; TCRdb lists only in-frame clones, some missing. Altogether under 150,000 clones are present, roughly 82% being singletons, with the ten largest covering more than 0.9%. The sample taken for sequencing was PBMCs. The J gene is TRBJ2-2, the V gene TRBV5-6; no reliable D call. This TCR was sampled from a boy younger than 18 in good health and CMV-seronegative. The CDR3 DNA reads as TGTGCCAGCAGCTTCGATGAGGCGCCGAACACCGGGGAGCTGTTTTTT. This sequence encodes CASSFDEAPNTGELFF.